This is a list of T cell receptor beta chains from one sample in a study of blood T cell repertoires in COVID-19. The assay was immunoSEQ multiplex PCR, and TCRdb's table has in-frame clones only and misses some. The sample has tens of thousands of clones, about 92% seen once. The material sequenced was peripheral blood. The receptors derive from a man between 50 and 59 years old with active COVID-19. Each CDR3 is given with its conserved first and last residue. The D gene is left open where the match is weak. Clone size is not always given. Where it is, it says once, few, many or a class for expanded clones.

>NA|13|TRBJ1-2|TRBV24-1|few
TGTGCCACCAGTGATCACTCAGGGTATGGCTACACCTTC
CATSDHSGYGYTF
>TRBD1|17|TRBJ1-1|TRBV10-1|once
TGCGCCAGCACCCTTGACAGGGGGCGGACTAGGGACACTGAAGCTTTCTTT
CASTLDRGRTRDTEAFF
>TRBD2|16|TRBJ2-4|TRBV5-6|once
TGTGCCAGCAGCCCGGGACTAGCGGGAGTCGGAAACATTCAGTACTTC
CASSPGLAGVGNIQYF
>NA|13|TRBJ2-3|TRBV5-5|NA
TGTGCCAGCAGCTGGGGACACACAGATACGCAGTATTTT
CASSWGHTDTQYF
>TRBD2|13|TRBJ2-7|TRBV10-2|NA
TGCGCCAGCAGGACTAGCGGGGGCTACGAGCAGTACTTC
CASRTSGGYEQYF
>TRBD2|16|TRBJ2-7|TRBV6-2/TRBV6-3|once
TGTGCCAGCAGTTACTCGACTAGCGGGAGCCCCTACGAGCAGTACTTC
CASSYSTSGSPYEQYF
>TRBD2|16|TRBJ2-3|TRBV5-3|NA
TGTGCCAGAAGCTTGTGGGGGGGTAAAATCACAGATACGCAGTATTTT
CARSLWGGKITDTQYF
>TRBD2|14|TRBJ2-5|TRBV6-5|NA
TGTGCCAGCAGGGGGGGACTAGCTTCAGAGACCCAGTACTTC
CASRGGLASETQYF
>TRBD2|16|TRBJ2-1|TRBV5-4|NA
TGTGCCAGCAGCTCGTTGGGGGGAGGGCTCCTCAATGAGCAGTTCTTC
CASSSLGGGLLNEQFF
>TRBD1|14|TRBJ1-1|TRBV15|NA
TGTGCCACGGCCCGGGACAGGCCTAACACTGAAGCTTTCTTT
CATARDRPNTEAFF
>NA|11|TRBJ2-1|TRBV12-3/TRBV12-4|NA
TGTGCCAGCAGTCAAGGGGGTGAGCAGTTCTTC
CASSQGGEQFF
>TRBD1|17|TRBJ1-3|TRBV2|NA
TGTGCCAGCAGTGAAGCGAAGGCCAGGGGGACTGGAAACACCATATATTTT
CASSEAKARGTGNTIYF
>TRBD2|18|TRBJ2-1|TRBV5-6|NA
TGTGCCAGCAGCTTTGGACTAGCGGGAGGGTCCTCCTACAATGAGCAGTTCTTC
CASSFGLAGGSSYNEQFF
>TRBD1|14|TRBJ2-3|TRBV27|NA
TGTGCCAGCAGTGAGAGACAGGGCGCAGATACGCAGTATTTT
CASSERQGADTQYF
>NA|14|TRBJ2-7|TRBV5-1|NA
TGCGCCAGCAGCTTGGTGGCAGGGGCATACGAGCAGTACTTC
CASSLVAGAYEQYF
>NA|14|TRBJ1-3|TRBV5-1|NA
TGCGCCAGCAGCTTGGACAGCTCTGGAAACACCATATATTTT
CASSLDSSGNTIYF
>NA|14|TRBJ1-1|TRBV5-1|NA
TGCGCCAGCAGCTTTGCAGGGCTGAACACTGAAGCTTTCTTT
CASSFAGLNTEAFF
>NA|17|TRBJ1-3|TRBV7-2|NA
TGTGCCAGCAGCTTAGGTGGGCAGGGGATTTCTGGAAACACCATATATTTT
CASSLGGQGISGNTIYF
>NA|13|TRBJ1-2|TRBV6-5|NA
TGTGCCAGCAGTTACTCCGTTCTCTATGGCTACACCTTC
CASSYSVLYGYTF
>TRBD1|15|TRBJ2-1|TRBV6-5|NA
TGTGCCAGCAGGGACAGGGTGTCCCTTACCAATGAGCAGTTCTTC
CASRDRVSLTNEQFF
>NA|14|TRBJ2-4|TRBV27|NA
TGTGCCAGCAGTTTCGCAGTAGCCAAAAACATTCAGTACTTC
CASSFAVAKNIQYF
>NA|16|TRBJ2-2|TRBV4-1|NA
TGCGCCAGCAGCAACCCTTTTGACAGACTCACCGGGGAGCTGTTTTTT
CASSNPFDRLTGELFF
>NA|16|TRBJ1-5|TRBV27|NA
TGTGCCAGCAGTTTATCCTCTGTTTATAGCAATCAGCCCCAGCATTTT
CASSLSSVYSNQPQHF
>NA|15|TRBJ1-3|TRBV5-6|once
TGTGCCAGCAGCTTGACAGGGTTCTCTGGAAACACCATATATTTT
CASSLTGFSGNTIYF
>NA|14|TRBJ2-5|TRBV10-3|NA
TGTGCCATCAAGGCCTGGGGACAAAATAATGCCCAGTACTTC
CAIKAWGQNNAQYF